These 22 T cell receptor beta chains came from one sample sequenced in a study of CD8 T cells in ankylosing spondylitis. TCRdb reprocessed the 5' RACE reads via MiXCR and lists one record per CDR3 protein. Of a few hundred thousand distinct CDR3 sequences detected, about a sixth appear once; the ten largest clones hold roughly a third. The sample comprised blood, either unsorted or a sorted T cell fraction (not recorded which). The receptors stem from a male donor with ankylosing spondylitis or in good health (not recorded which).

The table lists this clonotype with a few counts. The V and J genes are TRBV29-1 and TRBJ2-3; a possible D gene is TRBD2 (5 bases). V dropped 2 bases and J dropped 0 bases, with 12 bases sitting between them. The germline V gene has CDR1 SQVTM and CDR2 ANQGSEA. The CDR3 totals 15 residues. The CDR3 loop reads CSVEIEGMSTDTQYF. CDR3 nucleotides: TGCAGCGTTGAAATTGAGGGAATGAGCACAGATACGCAGTATTTT.

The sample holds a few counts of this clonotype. The CDR3 sequence is CASSLEGAGGYTF. In DNA form, the CDR3 reads TGTGCCAGCAGCTTAGAAGGCGCGGGAGGCTACACCTTC. The chain employs TRBV11-2 and TRBJ1-2; unclear D gene. This CDR3 has 13 residues. The V gene's germline CDR1 is SGHAT and CDR2 FQNNGV. V lost 0 bases, J lost 8 bases, and 10 bases lay in between.

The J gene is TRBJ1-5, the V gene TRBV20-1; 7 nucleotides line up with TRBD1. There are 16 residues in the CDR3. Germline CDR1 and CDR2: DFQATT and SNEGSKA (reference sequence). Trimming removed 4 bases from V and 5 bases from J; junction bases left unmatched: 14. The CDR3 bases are TGCAGTGCTAACCCCAGGGGGAGTTTTCCCGATCAGCCCCAGCATTTT. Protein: CSANPRGSFPDQPQHF.

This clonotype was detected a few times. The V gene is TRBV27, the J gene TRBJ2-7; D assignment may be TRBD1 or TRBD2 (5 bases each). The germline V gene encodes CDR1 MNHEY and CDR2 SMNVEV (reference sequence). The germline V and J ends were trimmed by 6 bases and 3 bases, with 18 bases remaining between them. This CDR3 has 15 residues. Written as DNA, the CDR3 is TGTGCCAGCAGCCCAACCGGGACGGTTAACTACGAGCAGTACTTC. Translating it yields CASSPTGTVNYEQYF.

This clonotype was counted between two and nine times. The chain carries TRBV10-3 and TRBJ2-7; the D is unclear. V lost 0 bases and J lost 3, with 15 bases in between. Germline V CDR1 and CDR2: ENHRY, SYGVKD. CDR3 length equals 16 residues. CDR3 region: CAISESSLHPSYEQYF. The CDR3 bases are TGTGCCATCAGTGAGTCGAGTCTGCACCCAAGCTACGAGCAGTACTTC.

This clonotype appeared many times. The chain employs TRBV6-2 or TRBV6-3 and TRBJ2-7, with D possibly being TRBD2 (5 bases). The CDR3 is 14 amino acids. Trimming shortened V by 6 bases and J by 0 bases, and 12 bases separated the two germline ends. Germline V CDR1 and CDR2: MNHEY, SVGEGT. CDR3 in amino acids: CASSPRGNSYEQYF. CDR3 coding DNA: TGTGCCAGCAGCCCAAGAGGGAACTCCTACGAGCAGTACTTC.

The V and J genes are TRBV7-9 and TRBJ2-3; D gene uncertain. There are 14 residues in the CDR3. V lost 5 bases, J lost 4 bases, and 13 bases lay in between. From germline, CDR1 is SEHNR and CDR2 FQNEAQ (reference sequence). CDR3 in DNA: TGTGCCAGCAGCATAGGACCTCCCCCAGATACGCAGTATTTT. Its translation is CASSIGPPPDTQYF.

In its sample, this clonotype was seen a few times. In DNA form, the CDR3 reads TGTGCCAGCAGTTTAGAGGATATCCCAGATACGCAGTATTTT. As protein: CASSLEDIPDTQYF. The rearrangement joins TRBV12-3 or TRBV12-4 to TRBJ2-3; no firm D call. The CDR3 contains 14 residues. V lost 1 base and J lost 4, with 9 bases in between.

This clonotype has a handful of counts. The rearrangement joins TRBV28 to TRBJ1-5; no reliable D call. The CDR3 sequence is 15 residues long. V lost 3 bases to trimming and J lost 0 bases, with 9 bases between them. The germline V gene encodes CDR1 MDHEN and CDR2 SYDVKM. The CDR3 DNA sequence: TGTGCCAGCAGTTTGCGGAGGGTTAGCAATCAGCCCCAGCATTTT. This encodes CASSLRRVSNQPQHF.

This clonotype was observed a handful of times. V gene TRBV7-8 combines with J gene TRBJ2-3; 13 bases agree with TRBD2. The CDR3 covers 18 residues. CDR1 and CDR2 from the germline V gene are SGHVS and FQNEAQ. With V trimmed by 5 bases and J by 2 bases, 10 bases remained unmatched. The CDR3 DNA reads TGTGCCAGCAGCCTAAGATCTGGACTAGCGGGAGTCACAGATACGCAGTATTTT. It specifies CASSLRSGLAGVTDTQYF.

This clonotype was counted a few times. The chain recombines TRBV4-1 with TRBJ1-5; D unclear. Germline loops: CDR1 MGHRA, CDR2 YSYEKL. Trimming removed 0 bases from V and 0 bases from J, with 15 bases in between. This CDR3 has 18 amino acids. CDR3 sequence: CASSQEESVAYSNQPQHF. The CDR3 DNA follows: TGCGCCAGCAGCCAAGAGGAATCGGTGGCGTATAGCAATCAGCCCCAGCATTTT.

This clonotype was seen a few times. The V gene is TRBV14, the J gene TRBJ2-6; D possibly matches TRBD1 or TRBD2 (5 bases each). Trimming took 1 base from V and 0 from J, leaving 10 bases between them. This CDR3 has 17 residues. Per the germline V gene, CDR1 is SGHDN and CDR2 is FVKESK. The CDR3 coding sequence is TGTGCCAGCAGCCAAGTTTTGGGGGTCTCTGGGGCCAACGTCCTGACTTTC. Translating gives CASSQVLGVSGANVLTF.

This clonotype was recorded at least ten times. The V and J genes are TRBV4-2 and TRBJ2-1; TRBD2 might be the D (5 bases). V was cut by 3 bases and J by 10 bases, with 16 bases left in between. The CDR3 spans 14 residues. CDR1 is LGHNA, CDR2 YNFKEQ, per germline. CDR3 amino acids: CASSQASPGLEQFF. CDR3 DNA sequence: TGTGCCAGCAGCCAGGCTAGCCCGGGTCTCGAGCAGTTCTTC.

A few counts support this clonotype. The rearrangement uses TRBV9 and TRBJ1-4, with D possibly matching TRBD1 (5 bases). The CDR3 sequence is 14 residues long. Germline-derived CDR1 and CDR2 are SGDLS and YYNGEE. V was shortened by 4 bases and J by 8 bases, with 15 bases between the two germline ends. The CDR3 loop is CASSLRSGDEKLFF. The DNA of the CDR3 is TGTGCCAGCAGCCTAAGGAGTGGGGACGAAAAACTGTTTTTT.

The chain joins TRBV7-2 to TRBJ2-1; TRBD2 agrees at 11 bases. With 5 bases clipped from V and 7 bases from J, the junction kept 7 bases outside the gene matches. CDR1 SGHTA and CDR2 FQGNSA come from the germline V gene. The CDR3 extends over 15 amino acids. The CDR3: CASSLLAGVLNEQFF. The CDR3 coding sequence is TGTGCCAGCAGCCTACTAGCGGGAGTGCTGAATGAGCAGTTCTTC.

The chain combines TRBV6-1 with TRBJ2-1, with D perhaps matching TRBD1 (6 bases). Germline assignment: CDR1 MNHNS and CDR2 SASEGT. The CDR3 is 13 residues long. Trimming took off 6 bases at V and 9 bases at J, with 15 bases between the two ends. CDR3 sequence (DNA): TGTGCCAGCAGCCCCGGGACAACCGTTGAGCAGTTCTTC. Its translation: CASSPGTTVEQFF.

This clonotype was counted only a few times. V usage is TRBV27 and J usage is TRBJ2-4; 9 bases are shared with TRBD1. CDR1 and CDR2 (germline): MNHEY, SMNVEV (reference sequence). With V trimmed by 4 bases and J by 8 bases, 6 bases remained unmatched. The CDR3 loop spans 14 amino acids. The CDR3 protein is CASSSGQGGYIQYF. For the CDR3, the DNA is TGTGCCAGCAGTTCGGGACAGGGAGGATACATTCAGTACTTC.

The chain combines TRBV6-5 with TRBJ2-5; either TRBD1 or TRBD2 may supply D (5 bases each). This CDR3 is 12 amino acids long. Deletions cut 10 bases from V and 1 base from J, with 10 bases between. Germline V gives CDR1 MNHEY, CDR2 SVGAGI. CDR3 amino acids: CATRDVQETQYF. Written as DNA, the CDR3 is TGTGCCACCCGGGACGTCCAAGAGACCCAGTACTTC.

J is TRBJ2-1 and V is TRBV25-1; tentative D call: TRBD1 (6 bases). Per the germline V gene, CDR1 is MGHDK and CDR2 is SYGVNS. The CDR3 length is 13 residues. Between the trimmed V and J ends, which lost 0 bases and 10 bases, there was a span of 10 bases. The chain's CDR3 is CASSEYMGAEQFF. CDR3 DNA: TGTGCCAGCAGTGAATATATGGGGGCAGAGCAGTTCTTC.

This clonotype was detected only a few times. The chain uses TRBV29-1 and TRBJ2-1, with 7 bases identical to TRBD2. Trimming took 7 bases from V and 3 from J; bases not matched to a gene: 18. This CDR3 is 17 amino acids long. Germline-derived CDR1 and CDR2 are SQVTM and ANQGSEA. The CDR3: CSADGDYAYINYNEQFF. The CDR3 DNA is TGCAGCGCGGACGGGGACTACGCGTACATTAACTACAATGAGCAGTTCTTC.

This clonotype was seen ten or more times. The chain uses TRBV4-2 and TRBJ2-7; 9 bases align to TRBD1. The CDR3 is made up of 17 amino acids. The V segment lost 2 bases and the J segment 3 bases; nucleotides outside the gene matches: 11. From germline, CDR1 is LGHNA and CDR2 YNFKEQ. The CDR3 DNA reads TGTGCCAGCAGCCAATCCCACCCCGGGACAGGGAACTACGAGCAGTACTTC. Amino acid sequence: CASSQSHPGTGNYEQYF.

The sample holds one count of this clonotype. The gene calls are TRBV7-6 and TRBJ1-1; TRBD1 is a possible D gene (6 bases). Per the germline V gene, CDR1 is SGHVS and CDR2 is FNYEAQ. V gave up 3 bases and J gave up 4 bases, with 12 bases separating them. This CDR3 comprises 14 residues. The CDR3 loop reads CASSFHRVGTEAFF. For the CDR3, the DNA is TGTGCCAGCAGCTTCCACAGGGTGGGCACTGAAGCTTTCTTT.